Below, 5 T cell receptor beta chains from the same sample are listed, as sequenced in a study of blood T cell repertoires in COVID-19. Only in-frame clones appear in the TCRdb table, and some are missing; sequencing was by immunoSEQ multiplex PCR. The table has roughly 140,000 clones, around 81% seen once; the top ten hold 5%. Sequencing was performed on peripheral blood. These receptors were obtained from a woman in her forties or fifties with acute or convalescent COVID-19.

This clone was counted between two and nine times. The gene calls are TRBV27 and TRBJ1-5, with 7 bases that match TRBD1. V gave up 5 bases and J gave up 0 bases; unmatched junction bases: 13. Germline CDR1 reads MNHEY; CDR2 reads SMNVEV (reference sequence). This CDR3 is built from 18 residues. CDR3 sequence reads: CASSPLGQASYSNQPQHF. The CDR3, as DNA: TGTGCCAGCAGTCCACTCGGACAGGCGTCATATAGCAATCAGCCCCAGCATTTT.

This chain links TRBV11-2 with TRBJ1-3, with D unclear. In germline, CDR1 is SGHAT, CDR2 FQNNGV. V was trimmed by 5 bases and J by 3 bases, leaving 11 bases between them. The CDR3 sequence is 14 residues long. CDR3 nucleotides: TGTGCCAGCAGCCCGGGGATAGATGGAAACACCATATATTTT. It translates to CASSPGIDGNTIYF. The full variable domain, with the rest looked up from reference TRBV11-2 and TRBJ1-3, is EAGVAQSPRYKIIEKRQSVAFWCNPISGHATLYWYQQILGQGPKLLIQFQNNGVVDDSQLPKDRFSAERLKGVDSTLKIQPAKLEDSAVYLCASSPGIDGNTIYFGEGSWLTVV.

This sequence joins TRBV6-5 and TRBJ2-7, with 8 bases that match TRBD1. Germline CDR1 MNHEY, CDR2 SVGAGI. This CDR3 has 15 amino acids. V lost 5 bases and J lost 4; bases outside the gene matches: 10. Written as DNA, the CDR3 is TGTGCCAGCAGTCGAGAGGACAGGGTGGGGTACGAGCAGTACTTC. Translating it yields CASSREDRVGYEQYF.

For this clone: A read error may produce the germline difference seen at one junction end. The rearrangement joins TRBV6-6 to TRBJ2-1; 9 nucleotides match TRBD2. The CDR3 totals 12 residues. CDR1 is MNHNY and CDR2 is SVGAGI in the germline V gene (reference sequence). The CDR3, as DNA: TGTGCCAGCAGTTACCCGGGACTAGCTGGGATCTTC. Amino acid sequence: CASSYPGLAGIF.

This clone was recorded a few times. The chain joins TRBV2 to TRBJ1-6; D is unclear. Germline assignment: CDR1 SNHLY and CDR2 FYNNEI. Trimming cost V 4 bases and J 9 bases, with 10 bases left between them. The CDR3 runs to 13 residues. DNA of the CDR3: TGTGCCAGCAGTGTCGAGTCGCGTTCACCCCTCCACTTT. It encodes CASSVESRSPLHF. The full variable domain, rest sourced from reference TRBV2 and TRBJ1-6, is EPEVTQTPSHQVTQMGQEVILRCVPISNHLYFYWYRQILGQKVEFLVSFYNNEISEKSEIFDDQFSVERPDGSNFTLKIRSTKLEDSAMYFCASSVESRSPLHFGNGTRLTVT.